Each of the 29 T cell receptor beta chains below was sequenced from the same sample in a study of shared clonotypes between healthy human individuals. Clones were sequenced by immunoSEQ multiplex PCR, and TCRdb holds only the in-frame ones, with some missing. This sample has roughly 2.5 million clones; over 85% occur once, and the top ten carry under 0.15%. The specimen sequenced was naive CD4+ T cells sorted from blood. Subset described: CD45RA+ positively selected. The receptors come from a man aged 18 to 30 in good health.

The V call is TRBV10-3, the J call TRBJ1-6; 8 bases are shared with TRBD1. The CDR3 loop spans 13 amino acids. The trim removed 3 bases at V and 10 bases at J, leaving 2 bases unmatched. CDR1 and CDR2 (germline): ENHRY, SYGVKD. CDR3 sequence reads: CAISDDRGSPLHF. The DNA of the CDR3 is TGTGCCATCAGTGACGACAGGGGCTCACCCCTCCACTTT.

This CDR3 is CAVRIARVNTEAFF. The CDR3, as DNA: TGTGCCGTTCGAATTGCGCGAGTGAACACTGAAGCTTTCTTT. The chain links TRBV13 to TRBJ1-1; D is unclear. Germline V gene data show CDR1 as PRHDT and CDR2 as FYEKMQ (reference sequence). The V gene lost 11 bases and the J gene lost 0 bases, with 16 bases spanning the gap. CDR3 length: 14 amino acids.

With regard to this clone: The junction differs from germline at one of its ends, possibly a read error. The chain couples TRBV20-1 to TRBJ1-4; 7 positions agree with TRBD1. This CDR3 is 11 amino acids long. Germline CDR1 and CDR2: DFQATT and SNEGSKA (reference sequence). The CDR3 bases are TGCAGTGCTAGAGATCTCGGACAGGCCCTTTTT. Translating it yields CSARDLGQALF.

The gene calls are TRBV5-1 and TRBJ1-3; the D gene is possibly TRBD1 (5 bases). CDR3 length equals 15 residues. V lost 0 bases and J 3 bases, leaving 10 bases between the germline ends. Germline V lookup: CDR1 SGHRS, CDR2 YFSETQ. The CDR3 region has the DNA TGCGCCAGCAGCTTGGCTCAGGGAGGTGGAAACACCATATATTTT. The encoded protein is CASSLAQGGGNTIYF.

This clone was picked up a small number of times. This specimen includes other DNA sequences encoding the same CDR3. This sequence joins TRBV5-1 and TRBJ2-5; 8 nucleotides align to TRBD1. The CDR3 contains 14 residues. Unmatched junction bases numbered 2, after V lost 0 bases and J lost 4 bases. CDR1 is SGHRS, CDR2 YFSETQ, per germline. DNA of the CDR3: TGCGCCAGCAGCTTGGGGACAGGGCGAGAGACCCAGTACTTC. It yields the protein CASSLGTGRETQYF.

The chain recombines TRBV9 with TRBJ2-5; the D gene is possibly TRBD1 (6 bases). V was clipped by 4 bases and J by 3 bases, with 10 bases between them. The CDR3 consists of 13 residues. Germline V gene sequence: CDR1 SGDLS, CDR2 YYNGEE. The chain's CDR3 is CASSPGQKETQYF. In nucleotides, the CDR3 is TGTGCCAGCAGCCCTGGACAGAAAGAGACCCAGTACTTC.

V gene TRBV5-8 combines with J gene TRBJ1-3, with D tentatively TRBD1 (6 bases). The CDR3 is 17 amino acids. V was cut by 3 bases and J by 1 base, with 17 bases left in between. Germline CDR1 and CDR2: SGHTS and YDEGEE. The CDR3 region has the DNA TGTGCCAGCAGCTCGGGACGACATCAGGGGTCTGGAAACACCATATATTTT. Protein: CASSSGRHQGSGNTIYF.

CDR3 sequence (DNA): TGCGCCAGCAGCTGGGGGACAGGGGATCGATTAAAACTGTTTTTT. Residues: CASSWGTGDRLKLFF. The chain links TRBV5-1 to TRBJ1-4, with 10 bases that match TRBD1. This CDR3 is built from 15 residues. CDR1 and CDR2 (germline): SGHRS, YFSETQ. The trim removed 3 bases at V and 10 bases at J, leaving 9 bases unmatched.

The CDR3 DNA is TGTGCCAGCAGTGTGGGACTAGGGCCCTACGAGCAGTACTTC. This encodes CASSVGLGPYEQYF. The genes are TRBV6-1 and TRBJ2-7, with 8 bases lining up with TRBD2. Germline CDR1 is MNHNS and CDR2 is SASEGT. Trimming took 4 bases from V and 2 from J; bases not matched to a gene: 4. The CDR3 runs 14 residues.

J is TRBJ2-5 and V is TRBV7-8; D tentatively fits TRBD1 or TRBD2 (5 bases each). This CDR3 spans 15 amino acids. Germline V gives CDR1 SGHVS, CDR2 FQNEAQ. V lost 4 bases and J 7 bases, leaving 19 bases between the germline ends. CDR3 amino acids: CASSSTGTPGGTQYF. The CDR3 DNA follows: TGTGCCAGCAGCTCCACCGGGACCCCAGGCGGGACCCAGTACTTC.

V gene TRBV6-6 combines with J gene TRBJ1-2; possible D gene TRBD1, 5 bases. V dropped 4 bases and J dropped 6 bases, with 12 bases sitting between them. The CDR3 runs 13 residues. The germline gives CDR1 MNHNY, CDR2 SVGAGI (reference sequence). The CDR3 spells CASSSTGVHGYTF. CDR3 sequence (DNA): TGTGCCAGCAGTTCCACGGGGGTTCATGGCTACACCTTC.

This clone was found a few times. This sequence joins TRBV6-1 and TRBJ2-3, with TRBD2 identical over 15 bases. The germline V gene encodes CDR1 MNHNS and CDR2 SASEGT. V lost 8 bases, J lost 5 bases, and 5 bases stayed unmatched. This CDR3 region has 15 residues. CDR3 residues: CASQRTSGREDTQYF. The CDR3 coding sequence is TGTGCCAGCCAAAGGACTAGCGGGAGGGAAGATACGCAGTATTTT.

V is TRBV7-2 and J is TRBJ1-1; D unclear. Germline CDR1 is SGHTA and CDR2 is FQGNSA. V was cut by 1 base and J by 5 bases, with 14 bases left in between. This CDR3 spans 15 amino acids. The CDR3 region is CASSLETTWGTEAFF. The CDR3 nucleotides read TGTGCCAGCAGCTTAGAGACTACATGGGGAACTGAAGCTTTCTTT.

J is TRBJ1-3 and V is TRBV6-4; D unresolved. This CDR3 spans 15 amino acids. Germline CDR1 is MRHNA and CDR2 is SNTAGT. The CDR3 is CATVSRPHLGNTIYF. CDR3 DNA: TGTGCGACCGTCTCCCGGCCACACCTTGGAAACACCATATATTTT.

CDR3 in DNA: TGTGCCAGCAGTTTAGGGGACAGGGGCGCCGATGGCTACACCTTC. It codes for CASSLGDRGADGYTF. This chain joins TRBV27 and TRBJ1-2, with 10 bases lining up with TRBD1. Trimming removed 2 bases from V and 6 bases from J; junction bases left unmatched: 6. This CDR3 contains 15 residues. From germline, CDR1 is MNHEY and CDR2 SMNVEV (reference sequence).

This sequence joins TRBV5-4 and TRBJ1-5, with D possibly TRBD1 on 6 matching bases. V lost 3 bases and J 9 bases, leaving 13 bases between the germline ends. This CDR3 has 13 amino acids. Germline V gene sequence: CDR1 SGHNT, CDR2 YYREEE (reference sequence). The CDR3: CASSSDSTGPQHF. CDR3 nucleotides: TGTGCCAGCAGCTCGGACAGCACAGGGCCCCAGCATTTT.

The rearrangement joins TRBV2 to TRBJ2-7; tentative D call: TRBD1 (5 bases). Per the germline V gene, CDR1 is SNHLY and CDR2 is FYNNEI. The CDR3 has 15 amino acids. V was pared by 1 base and J by 1 base, with 11 bases between. The CDR3 loop is CASSEGGLRSYEQYF. DNA of the CDR3: TGTGCCAGCAGTGAAGGGGGCCTGAGATCCTACGAGCAGTACTTC.

The chain uses TRBV19 and TRBJ1-1; 9 bases are a match to TRBD1. This CDR3 has 15 amino acids. Germline CDR1 LNHDA, CDR2 SQIVND (reference sequence). The trim removed 3 bases at V and 0 bases at J, leaving 2 bases unmatched. This chain's CDR3 is CASSIDRGMNTEAFF. As DNA, the CDR3 is TGTGCCAGTAGTATTGACAGGGGGATGAACACTGAAGCTTTCTTT.

The chain uses TRBV7-2 and TRBJ1-2; 7 nucleotides align to TRBD1. J gave up 4 bases and V 4 bases, and 9 bases lay outside the gene matches. The CDR3 runs 15 residues. The V gene's germline CDR1 is SGHTA and CDR2 FQGNSA. CDR3 sequence (DNA): TGTGCCAGCAGCTATACTGGGACAGCTCCCTATGGCTACACCTTC. Its protein is CASSYTGTAPYGYTF.

This sequence joins TRBV7-2 and TRBJ2-7; D is possibly TRBD1 or TRBD2 (5 bases each). The length of the CDR3 is 18 residues. CDR1 SGHTA and CDR2 FQGNSA come from the germline V gene. V lost 4 bases to trimming and J lost 2 bases, with 24 bases between them. The CDR3 loop is CASSYKGYGAGQTYEQYF. The CDR3 DNA is TGTGCCAGCAGCTATAAGGGGTACGGGGCAGGCCAAACCTACGAGCAGTACTTC.

The V gene is TRBV10-3, the J gene TRBJ2-7, with 7 bases aligning to TRBD1. Trimming took 4 bases from V and 1 from J; bases not matched to a gene: 10. Per the germline V gene, CDR1 is ENHRY and CDR2 is SYGVKD. CDR3 length equals 16 residues. CDR3 in amino acids: CAISGLQGTLSYEQYF. CDR3 nucleotide sequence: TGTGCCATCAGTGGGCTACAGGGGACCCTTTCCTACGAGCAGTACTTC.

This clone came up once. The chain carries TRBV6-5 and TRBJ2-7, with 8 bases matching TRBD1. Germline V CDR1 and CDR2: MNHEY, SVGAGI. The trim removed 2 bases at V and 2 bases at J, leaving 5 bases unmatched. The CDR3 is 15 amino acids. CDR3 nucleotides: TGTGCCAGCAGTTACGACCCAGGGGGCCCCTACGAGCAGTACTTC. Encoded protein: CASSYDPGGPYEQYF.

The chain joins TRBV29-1 to TRBJ2-3; the match to TRBD2 covers 8 bases. The germline V gene has CDR1 SQVTM and CDR2 ANQGSEA. This CDR3 has 15 residues. After removal of 6 bases from V and 0 bases from J, the junction contained 8 bases not matched to a gene. The CDR3 coding sequence is TGCAGCGTCTTCACCCTAGCGGGCAGCACAGATACGCAGTATTTT. Encoded protein: CSVFTLAGSTDTQYF.

The genes are TRBV30 and TRBJ2-1; 8 nucleotides agree with TRBD1. J gave up 1 base and V 7 bases, and 3 bases lay outside the gene matches. Germline values: CDR1 GTSNPN, CDR2 SVGIG (reference sequence). The CDR3 runs to 13 residues. In nucleotides, the CDR3 is TGTGCCTTTGACAGGGGTTCCTACAATGAGCAGTTCTTC. Protein product: CAFDRGSYNEQFF.

Concerning this clone itself: Other DNA sequences in the same sample also yield this CDR3. This rearrangement joins TRBV6-6 to TRBJ1-1; D possibly corresponds to TRBD1 (5 bases). In germline, CDR1 is MNHNY, CDR2 SVGAGI (reference sequence). This CDR3 region has 13 residues. V was shortened by 0 bases and J by 5 bases, with 7 bases between the two germline ends. The CDR3 loop reads CASSYSEGTEAFF. CDR3 DNA sequence: TGTGCCAGCAGTTACTCGGAGGGGACTGAAGCTTTCTTT.

A note on this clone: Other DNA sequences in this sample translate to the same CDR3. The chain recombines TRBV5-1 with TRBJ2-7, with 10 bases identical to TRBD1. V was clipped by 3 bases and J by 2 bases; unmatched bases: 5. Germline V gives CDR1 SGHRS, CDR2 YFSETQ. CDR3 size: 15 residues. Here the CDR3 DNA reads TGCGCCAGCAGCTACCGGGACAGGGGAGCCTACGAGCAGTACTTC. Translating gives CASSYRDRGAYEQYF.

The chain is built from TRBV4-1 and TRBJ2-2; TRBD1 is a possible D gene (5 bases). Germline V lookup: CDR1 MGHRA, CDR2 YSYEKL. V lost 4 bases and J lost 0, with 18 bases in between. This CDR3 has 18 residues. The CDR3 loop reads CASSLTPWAGPNTGELFF. CDR3 coding DNA: TGCGCCAGCAGCCTCACCCCATGGGCAGGGCCGAACACCGGGGAGCTGTTTTTT.

J is TRBJ1-5 and V is TRBV5-1, with D maybe TRBD1 (5 bases). The CDR3 is made up of 15 amino acids. V was trimmed by 1 base and J by 4 bases, leaving 12 bases between them. Germline V gene sequence: CDR1 SGHRS, CDR2 YFSETQ. The CDR3 region is CASSLSLGPNQPQHF. CDR3 DNA: TGCGCCAGCAGCTTGTCGCTGGGACCGAATCAGCCCCAGCATTTT. Full variable domain (remainder filled in from reference TRBV5-1 and TRBJ1-5): KAGVTQTPRYLIKTRGQQVTLSCSPISGHRSVSWYQQTPGQGLQFLFEYFSETQRNKGNFPGRFSGRQFSNSRSEMNVSTLELGDSALYLCASSLSLGPNQPQHFGDGTRLSIL.

The count of this clone is one. The chain recombines TRBV5-4 with TRBJ1-2; D not resolved. With 4 bases removed from V and 0 bases from J, the gap between germline ends came to 13 bases. The CDR3 covers 15 residues. CDR1 and CDR2 (germline): SGHNT, YYREEE (reference sequence). The CDR3 DNA sequence: TGTGCCAGCAGCAGGGTGGACCGACCTAACTATGGCTACACCTTC. Amino acids: CASSRVDRPNYGYTF.